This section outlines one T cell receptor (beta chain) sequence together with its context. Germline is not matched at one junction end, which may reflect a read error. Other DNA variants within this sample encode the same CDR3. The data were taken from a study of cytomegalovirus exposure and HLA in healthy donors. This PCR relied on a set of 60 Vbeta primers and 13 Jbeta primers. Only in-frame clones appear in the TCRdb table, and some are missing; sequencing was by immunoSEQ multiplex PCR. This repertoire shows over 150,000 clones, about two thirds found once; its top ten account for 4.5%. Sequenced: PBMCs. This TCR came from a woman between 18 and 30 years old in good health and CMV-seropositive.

The CDR3 here is CASSFFSGGTGELFF. The DNA of the CDR3 is TGTGCGAGCAGCTTCTTTTCAGGGGGCACCGGGGAGCTGTTTTTT. The chain combines TRBV7-2 with TRBJ2-2, with TRBD1 matching over 7 bases. This CDR3 contains 15 residues. Germline-derived CDR1 and CDR2 are SGHTA and FQGNSA.